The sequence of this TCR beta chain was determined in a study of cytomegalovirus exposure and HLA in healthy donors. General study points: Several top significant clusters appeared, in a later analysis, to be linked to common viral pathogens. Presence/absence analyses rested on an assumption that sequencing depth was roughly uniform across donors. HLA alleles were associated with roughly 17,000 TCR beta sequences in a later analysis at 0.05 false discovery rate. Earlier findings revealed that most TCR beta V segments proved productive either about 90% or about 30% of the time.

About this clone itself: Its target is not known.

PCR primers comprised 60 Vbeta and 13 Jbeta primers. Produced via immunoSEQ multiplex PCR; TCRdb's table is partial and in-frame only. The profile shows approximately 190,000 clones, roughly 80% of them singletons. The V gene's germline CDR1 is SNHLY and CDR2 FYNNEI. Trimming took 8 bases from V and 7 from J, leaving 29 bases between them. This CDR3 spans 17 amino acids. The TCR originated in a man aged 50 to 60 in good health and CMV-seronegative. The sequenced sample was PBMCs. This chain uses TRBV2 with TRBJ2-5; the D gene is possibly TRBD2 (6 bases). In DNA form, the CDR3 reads TGTGCCAGCTCCCCTTGGGGTCTGGAGGGTTCTGCGGGGACCCAGTACTTC. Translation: CASSPWGLEGSAGTQYF.